The 8 T cell receptor beta chains below all came from one sample that was sequenced in a study of Ad26.COV2.S vaccination and SARS-CoV-2 variants. TCRdb keeps only in-frame clones here, not all; method: immunoSEQ multiplex PCR. This sample carries 300,000 to 400,000 clones, about 90% of them seen once, and the ten largest clones take about 3.8%. The sample was peripheral blood, taken after recovery from COVID-19. These receptor sequences come from a human donor who had recovered from COVID-19.

CDR3 region: CASSETGKQETQYF. The CDR3 coding sequence is TGTGCCAGCTCAGAGACAGGGAAACAAGAGACCCAGTACTTC. This chain joins TRBV18 and TRBJ2-5; TRBD1 aligns across 7 bases. Trimming took 5 bases from V and 2 from J; bases not matched to a gene: 5. Germline loops: CDR1 KGHSH, CDR2 LQKENI. This CDR3 is 14 amino acids long. Using reference TRBV18 and TRBJ2-5 for the parts outside the CDR3, the full variable domain is NAGVMQNPRHLVRRRGQEARLRCSPMKGHSHVYWYRQLPEEGLKFMVYLQKENIIDESGMPKERFSAEFPKEGPSILRIQQVVRGDSAAYFCASSETGKQETQYFGPGTRLLVL.

The V call is TRBV7-8, the J call TRBJ1-2, with D maybe TRBD1 (6 bases). Germline V gene data show CDR1 as SGHVS and CDR2 as FQNEAQ. The V and J ends lost 1 base and 4 bases respectively, with 10 bases between them. The CDR3 has 14 residues. DNA of the CDR3: TGTGCCAGCAGCTTAGGTGCAGGGGCCTATGGCTACACCTTC. It specifies CASSLGAGAYGYTF.

The chain carries TRBV7-3 and TRBJ2-7; no firm D call. Germline V gene lookup returns CDR1 SGHTA and CDR2 FQGTGA. The CDR3 is made up of 14 amino acids. Trimming removed 2 bases at V and 6 bases at J, with 14 bases between. CDR3 in amino acids: CASSLSLVAPEQYF. The DNA of the CDR3 is TGTGCCAGCAGCTTATCGCTAGTCGCGCCCGAGCAGTACTTC.

The V and J genes are TRBV12-3 or TRBV12-4 and TRBJ2-7; D unclear. CDR3 size: 12 residues. The V end was cut by 6 bases, the J end by 1 base, with 7 bases between. CDR3 loop: CASSPYSYEQYF. CDR3 bases: TGTGCCAGCAGCCCCTATTCCTACGAGCAGTACTTC.

V gene TRBV10-1 combines with J gene TRBJ2-3; D perhaps matches TRBD1 (6 bases). The CDR3 has 13 residues. Germline assignment: CDR1 WNHNN and CDR2 SYGVQD (reference sequence). The V and J ends lost 2 bases and 10 bases respectively, with 13 bases between them. The CDR3 loop reads CASSEEARGPQYF. DNA for the CDR3: TGCGCCAGCAGTGAGGAGGCCAGGGGACCGCAGTATTTT.

This chain links TRBV29-1 with TRBJ1-2, with 10 nucleotides matching TRBD1. CDR3 length equals 15 residues. J gave up 3 bases and V 4 bases, and 8 bases lay outside the gene matches. The germline V gene encodes CDR1 SQVTM and CDR2 ANQGSEA. Written as DNA, the CDR3 is TGCAGCGTTGGGCCCCGGGACAGGGGTGACTATGGCTACACCTTC. The encoded protein is CSVGPRDRGDYGYTF.

The V gene is TRBV12-3 or TRBV12-4, the J gene TRBJ1-5; D remains ambiguous. V was trimmed by 2 bases and J by 1 base, leaving 3 bases between them. The CDR3 loop spans 13 amino acids. CDR3 protein: CASSLTSNQPQHF. The DNA of the CDR3 is TGTGCCAGCAGTTTAACGAGCAATCAGCCCCAGCATTTT.

The chain links TRBV11-2 to TRBJ2-5; the D gene is possibly TRBD2 (6 bases). The CDR3 sequence is 15 residues long. Trimming stripped 5 bases from V and 3 bases from J, with 16 bases between. The germline gives CDR1 SGHAT, CDR2 FQNNGV. The CDR3 spells CASSLSGRAEETQYF. The CDR3 DNA sequence: TGTGCCAGCAGCCTGAGCGGGCGGGCGGAAGAGACCCAGTACTTC.